Sequencing of this T cell receptor beta chain was carried out in a study of beta chain features in type 1 diabetes. Study results and caveats: Significant though moderate, a shortening of TCRB CDR3s appeared in all four CD4+ subsets of Type 1 diabetes patients. In type 1 diabetes patients, VDJ junctions had fewer insertions; deletions at these junctions were more frequent.

The authors reverse transcribed all of the isolated RNA, so sequencing captured expressed TCRB transcripts. Profiled with immunoSEQ multiplex PCR; TCRdb holds only in-frame clones, not every one. The data hold hundreds of thousands of clones, with 15% to 18% observed a single time. This clone has more than one count but fewer than ten. The antigen is unknown. Each donor gave one heparinised blood draw averaging around 0.12 L. Purity exceeded 95% in all sorted populations. The origin of this receptor is a man aged 18 to 29 in good health. The sample taken for sequencing was naive CD4+ T cells from blood.

The DNA of the CDR3 is TGTGCCAGCAGCTTAGGAACGGGGGCGCTTGGAGACGAGCAGTACTTC. This codes for CASSLGTGALGDEQYF. The V gene is TRBV11-3, the J gene TRBJ2-7; D assignment may be TRBD1 or TRBD2 (6 bases each). This CDR3 region has 16 residues. The V gene lost 1 base and the J gene lost 5 bases, with 18 bases spanning the gap. CDR1 SGHNT and CDR2 YENEEA come from the germline V gene.